This TCR beta chain was retrieved from a study of shared clonotypes between healthy human individuals. The study ran the assay at deep level. Some clones are missing from TCRdb's copy, which holds only in-frame ones; the method was immunoSEQ multiplex PCR. The repertoire holds nearly 750,000 clones, 55% to 80% seen once, with approximately 2% in the top ten. The CDR3 spans 14 residues. The V segment lost 5 bases and the J segment 4 bases; nucleotides outside the gene matches: 3. Germline CDR1 and CDR2: SGHAT and FQNNGV. The investigators split CD4+ cells into a CD45RA+ naive subset and a CD45RA-negative memory subset.

This rearrangement joins TRBV11-2 to TRBJ2-3; TRBD1 aligns across 10 bases. The sequence was collected from a young woman in good health. Sample: memory CD4+ T cells sorted from blood. Subset denoted: CD45RA-negative fraction. The CDR3 DNA sequence: TGTGCCAGCAGCAGGGACAGGGGATCAGATACGCAGTATTTT. Its protein is CASSRDRGSDTQYF.